These T cell receptor beta chains were read from a single sample in a study of T cell repertoires in cytomegalovirus infection. TCRdb reprocessed the reads via MiXCR and lists one record per CDR3 protein. The sample contains around 570,000 distinct CDR3 sequences, approximately 40% of which appear only once. These TCRs' antigens remain unknown. The sequences come from cultured PBMCs, collected from culture after CMV antigen stimulation. The receptor source for this set is a human donor in good health (CMV status not recorded). Some clones in this sample may be carry-over from other donors' samples. Both conserved end residues are part of each CDR3. D genes are given only for firm matches. Size is omitted from some rows. Given values are once, few, many or a class for expanded clones.

clone size,D gene,J gene,V gene,CDR3 protein,CDR3 DNA
.,.,TRBJ2-7,TRBV7-9,CASLSGYEQYF,TGTGCCTCCTTGAGCGGCTACGAGCAGTACTTC
.,.,TRBJ2-7,TRBV7-9,CASSLPPGSDEQYF,TGTGCCAGCAGCTTACCCCCAGGGTCAGACGAGCAGTACTTC
few,TRBD2,TRBJ2-2,TRBV5-1,CASSLEPGGNTGELFF,TGCGCCAGCAGCTTGGAACCGGGGGGTAACACCGGGGAGCTGTTTTTT
.,.,TRBJ2-1,TRBV11-2,CASSLLFGSSYNEQFF,TGTGCCAGCAGCTTACTTTTCGGGAGCTCCTACAATGAGCAGTTCTTC
.,TRBD2,TRBJ2-7,TRBV6-2/TRBV6-3,CASSLRAGGRNEQYF,TGTGCCAGCAGCCTCCGAGCGGGAGGGAGGAACGAGCAGTACTTC
.,.,TRBJ2-4,TRBV18,CASSRILAGPGEKNIQYF,TGTGCCAGCTCTCGAATATTGGCAGGCCCCGGGGAGAAAAACATTCAGTACTTC
.,TRBD2,TRBJ2-7,TRBV27,CASSPRTSGGLEQYF,TGTGCCAGCAGTCCCCGGACTAGCGGGGGCTTGGAGCAGTACTTC
few,TRBD2,TRBJ2-1,TRBV7-9,CASSRPGLAHEQFF,TGTGCCAGCAGCCGACCGGGACTAGCGCATGAGCAGTTCTTC
few,.,TRBJ2-4,TRBV11-2,CASSSRASSKNIQYF,TGTGCCAGCAGCTCCCGGGCCAGTTCCAAAAACATTCAGTACTTC
.,TRBD2,TRBJ2-7,TRBV7-2,CASSPSYGTTYEQYF,TGTGCCAGCAGCCCGTCGTACGGGACTACCTACGAGCAGTACTTC
.,TRBD2,TRBJ2-3,TRBV14,CASSQVRRSSGSLDTQYF,TGTGCCAGCAGCCAAGTTCGTCGGTCTAGCGGGAGTTTAGATACGCAGTATTTT